Detailed here is one T cell receptor beta chain. The antigen is undetermined. Other DNA sequences from this sample encode an identical CDR3 as well. Expressed TCRB transcripts were sequenced, since all the RNA that had been isolated was reverse transcribed. Profiling relied on immunoSEQ multiplex PCR, and the TCRdb table lists in-frame clones only, not all of them. The sample contains 860,000 or so clones, 15% to 20% of which appear only once. The data were obtained in a study of beta chain features in type 1 diabetes. General study points: The question of HLA type influencing TCRB rearrangement was one that remained unresolved here.

Sequencing was performed on naive CD4+ T cells from blood. The receptor was derived from a woman aged 18-35 years in good health.

In DNA, the CDR3 is TGTGCCAGCAGCTACCGTGGGGGTTCGAACACCGGGGAGCTGTTTTTT. Amino acids: CASSYRGGSNTGELFF. The V and J genes are TRBV6-5 and TRBJ2-2, with D perhaps being TRBD1 or TRBD2 (5 bases each). There are 16 residues in the CDR3. Trimming removed 6 bases from V and 0 bases from J, with 14 bases in between. Per germline, CDR1 MNHEY and CDR2 SVGAGI.